This T cell receptor beta chain is drawn from a study of OX40 agonist ivuxolimab in advanced cancers. The table came from immunoSEQ multiplex PCR; TCRdb's copy has only in-frame clones and leaves some out. The sample shows tens of thousands of clones, 85% to 95% of them seen only once. The CDR3 is 15 residues long. Trimming took off 6 bases at V and 4 bases at J, with 18 bases between the two ends. Germline V lookup: CDR1 MNHNS, CDR2 SASEGT. This clone was counted between two and nine times. Its antigen is unidentified. Whole-study findings and limits: The CD4+ and CD8+ T cells in the blood had expanded clonally by week 6 at 0.1 to 3.0 mg/kg. In the expanded peripheral T cells, antigen specificity was never determined.

Sequencing used CD4+ or CD8+ T cells sorted from blood, obtained in a trial of the OX40 agonist ivuxolimab. The sequence was obtained from an adult with an advanced solid tumor such as melanoma, head and neck, liver or kidney cancer. This chain uses TRBV6-1 with TRBJ1-2, with D possibly matching TRBD1 (6 bases). Here the CDR3 DNA reads TGTGCCAGCAGCCTCACCGGGACACGGATCTATGGCTACACCTTC. Protein: CASSLTGTRIYGYTF.